This entry lists 32 T cell receptor beta chains sequenced from one sample in a study of siplizumab effects on memory and regulatory T cells. Method: immunoSEQ multiplex PCR; TCRdb's copy keeps in-frame clones and lacks some. The sample has 75,000 to 100,000 clones, 85% to 95% seen once; the top ten hold 1% to 1.5%. Sequencing was done on a sample of non-Treg CD4+ T cells sorted from blood. Receptors were obtained from a human donor in good health.

The chain recombines TRBV7-2 with TRBJ1-2; D is perhaps TRBD1 (5 bases). The V gene lost 2 bases and the J gene lost 6 bases, with 13 bases spanning the gap. Germline V CDR1 and CDR2: SGHTA, FQGNSA. The CDR3 runs to 14 residues. The CDR3 here is CASSLRQPSDGYTF. CDR3 sequence (DNA): TGTGCCAGCAGCTTAAGACAGCCCTCAGATGGCTACACCTTC.

CDR3 in amino acids: CASRPRREVPDTQYF. The CDR3 coding sequence is TGCGCCAGCAGACCCAGGCGGGAGGTCCCAGATACGCAGTATTTT. The chain recombines TRBV4-1 with TRBJ2-3; 8 positions match TRBD2. The CDR3 is 15 amino acids. The germline gives CDR1 MGHRA, CDR2 YSYEKL. The junction had 9 bases not matched to a gene; V was cut back by 6 bases and J by 4 bases.

V and J are TRBV18 and TRBJ2-7; 9 bases map to TRBD1. CDR3 length: 14 amino acids. Germline values: CDR1 KGHSH, CDR2 LQKENI. V gave up 3 bases and J gave up 2 bases; unmatched junction bases: 2. Written as DNA, the CDR3 is TGTGCCAGCTCACCTAGGACAGGGGCCTACGAGCAGTACTTC. It yields the protein CASSPRTGAYEQYF.

This sequence joins TRBV5-6 and TRBJ1-2; a weak D match, TRBD1 (5 bases). Germline V gene lookup returns CDR1 SGHDT and CDR2 YYEEEE. The V end was cut by 4 bases, the J end by 3 bases, with 13 bases between. The CDR3 loop spans 14 amino acids. The CDR3 DNA reads TGTGCCAGCAGCGGGGACGGTTTATACTATGGCTACACCTTC. The encoded protein is CASSGDGLYYGYTF.

The CDR3 DNA reads TGTGCCTGGAGTGTAGGTCCTCCTCGGTCGGGCTATGGCTACACCTTC. Its translation is CAWSVGPPRSGYGYTF. V is TRBV30 and J is TRBJ1-2; D uncertain. There are 16 residues in the CDR3. With 0 bases removed from V and 4 bases from J, the gap between germline ends came to 18 bases. Germline assignment: CDR1 GTSNPN and CDR2 SVGIG (reference sequence).

This chain links TRBV19 with TRBJ2-1, with TRBD2 as a possible D gene (5 bases). CDR3 length: 14 residues. CDR1 is LNHDA, CDR2 SQIVND, per germline (reference sequence). V was trimmed by 6 bases and J by 6 bases, leaving 15 bases between them. CDR3 nucleotide sequence: TGTGCCAGTAGCAGCGGAAACCAAGTCAATGAGCAGTTCTTC. This translates into CASSSGNQVNEQFF.

The rearrangement links TRBV7-7 to TRBJ2-1; D is uncertain. V shed 1 base and J shed 2 bases, with 9 bases lying between them. The CDR3 covers 15 residues. The germline gives CDR1 SSHAT, CDR2 FNYEAQ (reference sequence). CDR3 coding DNA: TGTGCCAGCAGCTTAGGGGTCGTCGCCTACAATGAGCAGTTCTTC. The encoded protein is CASSLGVVAYNEQFF.

V is TRBV18 and J is TRBJ2-7, with 7 bases aligning to TRBD1. Germline CDR1 is KGHSH and CDR2 is LQKENI. CDR3 length: 16 amino acids. J lost 5 bases, V lost 2 bases, and 12 bases had no gene match. Here the CDR3 reads CASSPMGAGGSDEQYF. The DNA of the CDR3 is TGTGCCAGCTCACCAATGGGGGCAGGGGGATCGGACGAGCAGTACTTC.

The chain links TRBV27 to TRBJ2-7, with 7 bases aligning to TRBD2. The V gene end was trimmed by 6 bases and the J gene end by 5 bases; junction bases not matched to a gene: 16. CDR3 length equals 16 residues. CDR1 is MNHEY, CDR2 SMNVEV, per germline (reference sequence). Here the CDR3 reads CASSGLKQAGRDEQYF. In DNA, the CDR3 is TGTGCCAGCAGCGGACTAAAGCAAGCGGGAAGGGACGAGCAGTACTTC.

The chain has TRBV7-3 and TRBJ1-3; D uncertain. Germline values: CDR1 SGHTA, CDR2 FQGTGA. With 5 bases removed from V and 4 bases from J, the gap between germline ends came to 9 bases. The CDR3 has 13 residues. This chain's CDR3 is CASSRGRGNTIYF. CDR3 sequence (DNA): TGTGCCAGCAGCCGAGGGCGCGGAAACACCATATATTTT.

This clone appeared once. The chain joins TRBV7-9 to TRBJ1-2, with unresolved D. The CDR3 contains 14 residues. V was clipped by 0 bases and J by 7 bases, with 12 bases between them. Germline loops: CDR1 SEHNR, CDR2 FQNEAQ (reference sequence). The CDR3 DNA reads as TGTGCCAGCAGCTTAGCGTTGGCAGACTCTGGCTACACCTTC. Translating gives CASSLALADSGYTF.

The rearrangement joins TRBV18 to TRBJ2-1; D is undetermined. The germline V gene has CDR1 KGHSH and CDR2 LQKENI. The CDR3 runs to 15 residues. The ends were cut back, 3 bases at V and 7 bases at J, with 16 bases in the middle. The CDR3 sequence is CASSPRLQPNNEQFF. Written as DNA, the CDR3 is TGTGCCAGCTCACCGAGATTACAGCCGAATAATGAGCAGTTCTTC.

The chain uses TRBV29-1 and TRBJ1-2; D is ambiguous. Germline V CDR1 and CDR2: SQVTM, ANQGSEA. The V end was cut by 3 bases, the J end by 4 bases, with 12 bases between. CDR3 length equals 13 residues. The CDR3 DNA reads as TGCAGCGTTGAGGTCGGACTTGGCTATGGCTACACCTTC. Translated: CSVEVGLGYGYTF.

Concerning this clone itself: This same CDR3 is encoded by further DNA sequences in the sample. The chain uses TRBV6-5 and TRBJ1-6; no reliable D call. Germline loops: CDR1 MNHEY, CDR2 SVGAGI. The CDR3 consists of 12 residues. The V gene lost 0 bases and the J gene lost 7 bases, with 1 base spanning the gap. Here the CDR3 reads CASSYSNSPLHF. CDR3 nucleotide sequence: TGTGCCAGCAGTTACTCGAATTCACCCCTCCACTTT.

The rearrangement links TRBV10-2 to TRBJ2-6; the D call may be TRBD1 or TRBD2 (7 bases each). The CDR3 has 17 amino acids. Germline loops: CDR1 WSHSY, CDR2 SAAADI. Trimming removed 7 bases from V and 0 bases from J, with 16 bases in between. The CDR3 DNA is TGCGCCAGCATCGCCAGGGGGGGCAGCTCTGGGGCCAACGTCCTGACTTTC. Translation gives CASIARGGSSGANVLTF.

The genes are TRBV7-7 and TRBJ2-2; D not certain. The CDR3 contains 13 residues. V lost 3 bases to trimming and J lost 5 bases, with 7 bases between them. Germline V gene data show CDR1 as SSHAT and CDR2 as FNYEAQ (reference sequence). CDR3 loop: CASSFGPTGELFF. As DNA, the CDR3 is TGTGCCAGCAGCTTTGGGCCGACCGGGGAGCTGTTTTTT.

The CDR3 DNA follows: TGTGCCATACACGGGACAGTTAACACTGAAGCTTTCTTT. Translation gives CAIHGTVNTEAFF. The chain recombines TRBV6-1 with TRBJ1-1; 7 positions agree with TRBD1. The CDR3 extends over 13 amino acids. Germline values: CDR1 MNHNS, CDR2 SASEGT. The junction had 7 bases not matched to a gene; V was cut back by 10 bases and J by 2 bases.

This chain connects TRBV29-1 to TRBJ2-3; TRBD1 aligns across 8 bases. There are 12 residues in the CDR3. Trimming removed 7 bases from V and 1 base from J; junction bases left unmatched: 1. The germline V gene has CDR1 SQVTM and CDR2 ANQGSEA. The CDR3 is CSEDRGTDTQYF. The CDR3 bases are TGCAGCGAGGACAGGGGCACAGATACGCAGTATTTT.

With regard to this clone: The conserved phenylalanine or tryptophan is not found at the CDR3 terminus, so this likely reflects a read error. The DNA is left out, because the CDR3 cannot be placed on it with certainty; the CDR3 is given as TCRdb lists it. The chain joins TRBV2 to TRBJ1-4. The CDR3 contains 14 residues when both ends are counted. Germline V lookup: CDR1 SNHLY, CDR2 FYNNEI. The CDR3 loop reads CASSVPPDPSLKTI.

The rearrangement links TRBV18 to TRBJ2-3; D possibly uses TRBD1 or TRBD2 (5 bases each). V lost 4 bases and J 1 base, leaving 18 bases between the germline ends. Germline loops: CDR1 KGHSH, CDR2 LQKENI. This CDR3 is 17 amino acids long. CDR3 bases: TGTGCCAGCTCACAAGGGGTCGGGGCCGCAGGCACAGATACGCAGTATTTT. Amino acids: CASSQGVGAAGTDTQYF.

The genes are TRBV19 and TRBJ1-2; a weak D match, TRBD1 (6 bases). Trimming left V 3 bases short and J 5 bases short, with 16 bases between. There are 15 residues in the CDR3. CDR1 LNHDA and CDR2 SQIVND come from the germline V gene (reference sequence). CDR3 in amino acids: CASSIESPTGYGYTF. Here the CDR3 DNA reads TGTGCCAGTAGTATTGAGAGTCCTACAGGGTATGGCTACACCTTC.

The J gene is TRBJ1-2, the V gene TRBV28; D is ambiguous. Germline V gene sequence: CDR1 MDHEN, CDR2 SYDVKM. The CDR3 consists of 11 residues. V lost 3 bases and J lost 5, with 4 bases in between. CDR3 nucleotides: TGTGCCAGCAGTTTGGCGTATGGCTACACCTTC. Its translation: CASSLAYGYTF.

This sequence joins TRBV7-6 and TRBJ1-4; D might be TRBD1 (5 bases). V dropped 7 bases and J dropped 5 bases, with 17 bases sitting between them. Germline lookup yields CDR1 SGHVS and CDR2 FNYEAQ. CDR3 size: 15 residues. This chain's CDR3 is CASTRNPRVNEKLFF. The CDR3 DNA follows: TGTGCCAGCACCCGAAACCCCAGGGTAAATGAAAAACTGTTTTTT.

A single count supports this clone. In nucleotides, the CDR3 is TGTGCCAGCAGCCTCCGGGTCAACAATGAGCAGTTCTTC. The encoded protein is CASSLRVNNEQFF. J is TRBJ2-1 and V is TRBV9; unclear D gene. The V end lost 4 bases, the J end lost 5 bases, and 10 bases lay between the germline ends. Germline values: CDR1 SGDLS, CDR2 YYNGEE. The length of the CDR3 is 13 residues.

The chain recombines TRBV10-2 with TRBJ2-7, with D possibly being TRBD2 (6 bases). Germline-derived CDR1 and CDR2 are WSHSY and SAAADI. V was shortened by 6 bases and J by 1 base, with 10 bases between the two germline ends. The CDR3 totals 13 residues. The CDR3 region has the DNA TGCGCCAGCAGCGAGGGGAGGTCCTACGAGCAGTACTTC. Its protein is CASSEGRSYEQYF.

This clone was detected once. This chain connects TRBV11-3 to TRBJ2-3, with TRBD1 matching over 7 bases. V lost 5 bases and J lost 0; bases outside the gene matches: 5. The CDR3 has 15 amino acids. Germline V gene lookup returns CDR1 SGHNT and CDR2 YENEEA. The CDR3, as DNA: TGTGCCAGCAGCCAGGGACAGACTAGCACAGATACGCAGTATTTT. Translating gives CASSQGQTSTDTQYF.

The chain links TRBV10-3 to TRBJ2-5; tentative D call: TRBD1 (5 bases). V dropped 4 bases and J dropped 5 bases, with 11 bases sitting between them. CDR3 length equals 13 residues. Germline values: CDR1 ENHRY, CDR2 SYGVKD. CDR3 sequence (DNA): TGTGCCATCAGTGTTCCTGGGGCGGAGACCCAGTACTTC. It is translated as CAISVPGAETQYF.

The V gene is TRBV5-1, the J gene TRBJ2-6; unclear D gene. Germline V gene data show CDR1 as SGHRS and CDR2 as YFSETQ. The CDR3 is 16 residues long. V gave up 4 bases and J gave up 2 bases, with 13 bases separating them. CDR3 sequence reads: CASSLVSGTGANVLTF. In DNA, the CDR3 is TGCGCCAGCAGCCTAGTCTCGGGTACTGGGGCCAACGTCCTGACTTTC.

The genes are TRBV6-5 and TRBJ2-1; 9 bases map to TRBD2. Losses at the gene ends were 6 bases for V and 12 bases for J; bases not matched to a gene: 12. This CDR3 region has 14 residues. Germline V gene sequence: CDR1 MNHEY, CDR2 SVGAGI. The CDR3 is CASSRGPTSGWQFF. CDR3 nucleotide sequence: TGTGCCAGCAGCCGGGGGCCGACTAGCGGTTGGCAGTTCTTC.

V gene TRBV5-6 combines with J gene TRBJ1-5, with TRBD1 as a possible D gene (5 bases). The ends were cut back, 3 bases at V and 4 bases at J, with 14 bases in the middle. This CDR3 is built from 15 residues. Germline CDR1 is SGHDT and CDR2 is YYEEEE. In DNA, the CDR3 is TGTGCCAGCAGCTACTGGACATTACCAAATCAGCCCCAGCATTTT. Translating it yields CASSYWTLPNQPQHF.

This chain links TRBV11-2 with TRBJ2-7; no firm D call. Germline CDR1 reads SGHAT; CDR2 reads FQNNGV. The V and J ends lost 4 bases and 0 bases respectively, with 13 bases between them. CDR3 length equals 15 residues. CDR3 sequence: CASSSDILGSYEQYF. For the CDR3, the DNA is TGTGCCAGCAGCTCAGACATTCTGGGCTCCTACGAGCAGTACTTC.

The CDR3: CTSSQDGLAGGFSSYNEQFF. As DNA, the CDR3 is TGCACCAGCAGCCAAGATGGTCTAGCGGGAGGTTTTAGCTCCTACAATGAGCAGTTCTTC. The chain couples TRBV1 to TRBJ2-1; the table's D call TRBD2 went unverified against the DNA. TRBV1 is an annotated pseudogene. This CDR3 has 20 residues.